The 19 T cell receptor beta chains below all came from one sample that was sequenced in a study of response to subunit inactivated influenza vaccine. One entry per CDR3 protein, called by TCRdb with MiXCR from the RT-PCR reads. The table shows under 750,000 distinct CDR3 sequences, with approximately 12% occurring only once. The material sequenced was PBMCs from blood, taken on the day of vaccination. These receptor sequences come from a man aged 45 to 65 who received an inactivated influenza vaccine.

The chain carries TRBV27 and TRBJ2-1; tentative D call: TRBD2 (6 bases). Germline V gives CDR1 MNHEY, CDR2 SMNVEV (reference sequence). The CDR3 extends over 16 amino acids. V was clipped by 6 bases and J by 7 bases, with 22 bases between them. Here the CDR3 reads CASSPWRAETRNEQFF. DNA for the CDR3: TGTGCCAGCAGCCCCTGGCGGGCAGAGACTAGGAATGAGCAGTTCTTC.

This clonotype was counted only a few times. A read error may explain this, as a much larger clone is one base away. The chain joins TRBV15 to TRBJ2-5; no firm D call. The germline V and J ends were trimmed by 2 bases and 4 bases, with 5 bases remaining between them. Germline loops: CDR1 LNHNV, CDR2 YYDKDF (reference sequence). The CDR3 totals 12 residues. CDR3 sequence reads: CATSRNLETQYF. CDR3 DNA sequence: TGTGCCACCAGCAGAAATTTAGAGACCCAGTACTTC.

This chain connects TRBV11-2 to TRBJ2-7; D ambiguous. Germline CDR1 reads SGHAT; CDR2 reads FQNNGV. The length of the CDR3 is 16 residues. The ends were cut back, 2 bases at V and 0 bases at J, with 14 bases in the middle. CDR3 nucleotides: TGTGCCAGCAGCTTACGGTCGGTCGGCTACTCCTACGAGCAGTACTTC. Protein product: CASSLRSVGYSYEQYF.

The chain carries TRBV2 and TRBJ1-5, with a possible D match to TRBD1 (6 bases). The CDR3 is 18 amino acids. V was clipped by 3 bases and J by 11 bases, with 29 bases between them. CDR1 is SNHLY, CDR2 FYNNEI, per germline. DNA for the CDR3: TGTGCCAGCAGTGATGGAAAGGCACCTGGGGGGCTAGACGAGGCCCAGCATTTT. Its translation is CASSDGKAPGGLDEAQHF.

This chain links TRBV28 with TRBJ2-2; TRBD2 is a possible D gene (5 bases). This CDR3 is 15 amino acids long. CDR1 and CDR2 (germline): MDHEN, SYDVKM. V was trimmed by 6 bases and J by 0 bases, leaving 11 bases between them. The chain's CDR3 is CASRDREPNTGELFF. As DNA, the CDR3 is TGTGCCAGCAGGGACCGGGAACCGAACACCGGGGAGCTGTTTTTT.

This clonotype was observed many times. The chain is built from TRBV5-5 and TRBJ1-5, with a tentative D call TRBD1 (5 bases). The CDR3 spans 14 residues. Germline V gene sequence: CDR1 SGHKS, CDR2 YYEKEE (reference sequence). Trimming shortened V by 1 base and J by 2 bases, and 7 bases separated the two germline ends. This CDR3 is CASSLSGGNQPQHF. The CDR3 nucleotides are TGTGCCAGCAGCTTGTCGGGGGGCAATCAGCCCCAGCATTTT.

The genes are TRBV20-1 and TRBJ2-2; 9 nucleotides agree with TRBD2. The CDR3 extends over 13 amino acids. V trimming: 5 bases; J trimming: 5 bases; junction bases outside the gene matches: 3. CDR1 is DFQATT, CDR2 SNEGSKA, per germline (reference sequence). CDR3 sequence (DNA): TGCAGTGCTTTTAGCGGGAGTACCGGGGAGCTGTTTTTT. Amino acids: CSAFSGSTGELFF.

This chain joins TRBV6-1 and TRBJ2-6; TRBD1 is a possible D gene (5 bases). CDR3 size: 16 residues. Trimming removed 5 bases at V and 0 bases at J, with 11 bases between. Germline V gene data show CDR1 as MNHNS and CDR2 as SASEGT. Written as DNA, the CDR3 is TGTGCCAGCAGTAGCTCAGGGTTCTCTGGGGCCAACGTCCTGACTTTC. Its protein is CASSSSGFSGANVLTF.

V and J are TRBV20-1 and TRBJ2-2, with a weak D call TRBD1 (6 bases). From germline, CDR1 is DFQATT and CDR2 SNEGSKA (reference sequence). Trimming removed 3 bases from V and 1 base from J, with 18 bases in between. The length of the CDR3 is 17 residues. The DNA of the CDR3 is TGCAGTGCTAGGGATCTCAGGGGCGCGAGGAACACCGGGGAGCTGTTTTTT. Protein product: CSARDLRGARNTGELFF.

This chain connects TRBV3-1 to TRBJ2-2; D unclear. This CDR3 comprises 15 residues. The V gene lost 0 bases and the J gene lost 5 bases, with 10 bases spanning the gap. Germline assignment: CDR1 LGHDT and CDR2 YNNKEL (reference sequence). DNA of the CDR3: TGTGCCAGCAGCCAAGATCTATTTGGGACCGGGGAGCTGTTTTTT. Its translation: CASSQDLFGTGELFF.

This clonotype was recorded only once. The chain couples TRBV5-1 to TRBJ2-5, with TRBD2 matching 7 bases. Germline V gene lookup returns CDR1 SGHRS and CDR2 YFSETQ. J lost 5 bases, V lost 5 bases, and 9 bases had no gene match. There are 14 residues in the CDR3. CDR3 coding DNA: TGCGCCAGCAGTTCGACTAGCCCCCCGGAGACCCAGTACTTC. Amino acids: CASSSTSPPETQYF.

This rearrangement joins TRBV10-3 to TRBJ2-1; 7 positions match TRBD2. Germline CDR1 and CDR2: ENHRY and SYGVKD. This CDR3 is built from 16 residues. After removal of 0 bases from V and 4 bases from J, the junction contained 6 bases not matched to a gene. The CDR3 is CAISESDSGYYNEQFF. The CDR3 DNA reads as TGTGCCATCAGTGAGTCAGATAGCGGGTATTACAATGAGCAGTTCTTC.

This clonotype was counted between two and nine times. The V and J genes are TRBV6-5 and TRBJ2-7; no clear D. Trimming took 2 bases from V and 2 from J, leaving 10 bases between them. CDR3 size: 14 residues. Looked up from germline, CDR1 is MNHEY and CDR2 is SVGAGI. The CDR3 loop reads CASSYMAGPYEQYF. The CDR3 DNA sequence: TGTGCCAGCAGTTACATGGCTGGCCCCTACGAGCAGTACTTC.

This clonotype was counted between two and nine times. The chain uses TRBV27 and TRBJ1-5, with a tentative D call TRBD1 (5 bases). Trimming removed 1 base from V and 1 base from J, with 14 bases in between. The germline CDR1 and CDR2 sequences are MNHEY and SMNVEV (reference sequence). This CDR3 spans 17 amino acids. The CDR3 loop reads CASSLWGGGESNQPQHF. DNA of the CDR3: TGTGCCAGCAGTTTATGGGGGGGAGGGGAAAGCAATCAGCCCCAGCATTTT.

The chain links TRBV18 to TRBJ2-3; the D gene is possibly TRBD2 (5 bases). The CDR3 is 14 amino acids. Germline loops: CDR1 KGHSH, CDR2 LQKENI. Trimming shortened V by 3 bases and J by 4 bases, and 11 bases separated the two germline ends. The CDR3 nucleotides read TGTGCCAGCTCACCCCGCGGGTTGGCAGATACGCAGTATTTT. This gives the protein CASSPRGLADTQYF.

The chain combines TRBV5-5 with TRBJ2-3; TRBD1 agrees at 8 bases. This CDR3 is built from 15 residues. Trimming removed 2 bases from V and 5 bases from J; junction bases left unmatched: 7. Germline loops: CDR1 SGHKS, CDR2 YYEKEE (reference sequence). CDR3 residues: CASSLLRGLGDTQYF. The CDR3 nucleotides read TGTGCCAGCAGCTTACTCAGGGGGCTTGGAGATACGCAGTATTTT.

As to this clonotype: Mismatch with germline at one junction end may stem from a read error. The chain is built from TRBV29-1 and TRBJ2-7; TRBD2 is a possible D gene (5 bases). Germline CDR1 is SQVTM and CDR2 is ANQGSEA. This CDR3 spans 13 amino acids. The CDR3 DNA reads TGCAGCGTCGAAGGAGGCCCGGGGTACGAGCAGTACTTC. It encodes CSVEGGPGYEQYF.

The chain recombines TRBV20-1 with TRBJ2-7; D may correspond to TRBD1 or TRBD2 (5 bases each). CDR1 and CDR2 (germline): DFQATT, SNEGSKA (reference sequence). Trimming took off 0 bases at V and 1 base at J, with 16 bases between the two ends. The CDR3 runs 16 residues. This CDR3 reads CSARDGRVRRSYEQYF. CDR3 sequence (DNA): TGCAGTGCTAGAGATGGCAGGGTTCGGAGGTCCTACGAGCAGTACTTC.

The chain couples TRBV4-1 to TRBJ2-7, with D possibly matching TRBD2 (6 bases). The CDR3 runs 15 residues. Germline V CDR1 and CDR2: MGHRA, YSYEKL. V lost 3 bases and J 3 bases, leaving 15 bases between the germline ends. CDR3 nucleotide sequence: TGCGCCAGCAGCCAGGGGGGAGGTAATGGCTACGAGCAGTACTTC. Its translation: CASSQGGGNGYEQYF.